One sample yielded the 15 T cell receptor beta chains listed below, sequenced in a study of neoadjuvant anti-PD-1 for oral cavity cancer. Assay: immunoSEQ multiplex PCR; the TCRdb copy retains only in-frame clones and omits some. The top ten clones hold 2.5% to 3.5% of a sample with 70,000 to 95,000 clones, around 80% of them seen once. Sequences were derived from PBMCs, sampled before nivolumab (anti-PD-1) treatment. Every receptor here comes from a person aged 40 to 85 with oral cavity squamous cell carcinoma.

The chain joins TRBV11-3 to TRBJ2-7; D ambiguous. Trimming cost V 0 bases and J 0 bases, with 9 bases left between them. This CDR3 spans 15 amino acids. Per germline, CDR1 SGHNT and CDR2 YENEEA. For the CDR3, the DNA is TGTGCCAGCAGCTTAGACTCCAGCACCTCCTACGAGCAGTACTTC. It yields the protein CASSLDSSTSYEQYF.

The chain employs TRBV6-1 and TRBJ2-1, with D perhaps given as TRBD1 or TRBD2 (5 bases each). The V end was cut by 1 base, the J end by 7 bases, with 14 bases between. The CDR3 is made up of 15 amino acids. The germline V gene encodes CDR1 MNHNS and CDR2 SASEGT. The CDR3 region has the DNA TGTGCCAGCAGTGAAGTCCTGGGGGTCTCAAATGAGCAGTTCTTC. Its protein is CASSEVLGVSNEQFF.

The chain links TRBV5-1 to TRBJ1-2; D not resolved. V was trimmed by 0 bases and J by 3 bases, leaving 12 bases between them. CDR1 is SGHRS, CDR2 YFSETQ, per germline. This CDR3 comprises 15 residues. The CDR3, as DNA: TGCGCCAGCAGCTTGGATGGGAAGACGGACTATGGCTACACCTTC. Translation gives CASSLDGKTDYGYTF.

This chain uses TRBV19 with TRBJ1-5; D remains ambiguous. Germline values: CDR1 LNHDA, CDR2 SQIVND (reference sequence). The CDR3 extends over 15 amino acids. V was clipped by 6 bases and J by 5 bases, with 17 bases between them. The CDR3 protein is CASSRQVGFYQPQHF. The CDR3 DNA is TGTGCCAGTAGCCGGCAAGTAGGGTTCTATCAGCCCCAGCATTTT.

This clone has a single count. The chain links TRBV30 to TRBJ2-3, with 15 bases that match TRBD2. CDR1 is GTSNPN and CDR2 is SVGIG in the germline V gene (reference sequence). The CDR3 covers 17 residues. The junction had 4 bases not matched to a gene; V was cut back by 1 base and J by 2 bases. CDR3 loop: CAWSGTSGRAPTDTQYF. The CDR3 bases are TGTGCCTGGAGTGGGACTAGCGGGAGGGCCCCCACAGATACGCAGTATTTT.

The V and J genes are TRBV4-1 and TRBJ2-6; the D is unclear. The germline gives CDR1 MGHRA, CDR2 YSYEKL. The V and J ends lost 1 base and 0 bases respectively, with 13 bases between them. This CDR3 spans 18 amino acids. In nucleotides, the CDR3 is TGCGCCAGCAGCCAAGCTTGGGAAAGTTCCTCTGGGGCCAACGTCCTGACTTTC. Translation: CASSQAWESSSGANVLTF.

The rearrangement uses TRBV9 and TRBJ1-1, with D tentatively TRBD1 (6 bases). CDR1 is SGDLS and CDR2 is YYNGEE in the germline V gene. CDR3 length: 16 amino acids. V lost 5 bases and J 0 bases, leaving 17 bases between the germline ends. Here the CDR3 reads CASRDLLRGLNTEAFF. CDR3 DNA sequence: TGTGCCAGCAGGGACCTCCTCAGGGGACTGAACACTGAAGCTTTCTTT.

The chain couples TRBV11-2 to TRBJ2-7; perhaps D is TRBD1 or TRBD2 (6 bases each). The CDR3 has 15 amino acids. Deletions cut 2 bases from V and 7 bases from J, with 18 bases between. The germline gives CDR1 SGHAT, CDR2 FQNNGV. The CDR3 sequence: CASSLRSGGKEEQYF. The CDR3 DNA follows: TGTGCCAGCAGCTTACGATCCGGGGGCAAAGAGGAGCAGTACTTC.

The rearrangement links TRBV11-3 to TRBJ1-5; D unresolved. This CDR3 is built from 15 residues. Germline V CDR1 and CDR2: SGHNT, YENEEA. Trimming removed 3 bases from V and 0 bases from J, with 9 bases in between. The CDR3 coding sequence is TGTGCCAGCAGCTTCCCCCGGGGTAGCAATCAGCCCCAGCATTTT. This encodes CASSFPRGSNQPQHF.

This clone occurred a few times. The J gene is TRBJ2-1, the V gene TRBV9, with a weak D call TRBD1 (5 bases). Per germline, CDR1 SGDLS and CDR2 YYNGEE. The CDR3 totals 15 residues. Trimming took 0 bases from V and 6 from J, leaving 13 bases between them. The chain's CDR3 is CASSVEGWPGNEQFF. In DNA form, the CDR3 reads TGTGCCAGCAGCGTAGAGGGGTGGCCAGGCAATGAGCAGTTCTTC. The complete variable domain, with remaining parts taken from reference TRBV9 and TRBJ2-1, reads DSGVTQTPKHLITATGQRVTLRCSPRSGDLSVYWYQQSLDQGLQFLIQYYNGEERAKGNILERFSAQQFPDLHSELNLSSLELGDSALYFCASSVEGWPGNEQFFGPGTRLTVL.

The chain uses TRBV25-1 and TRBJ1-2; D is unresolved. V was pared by 2 bases and J by 7 bases, with 8 bases between. Germline values: CDR1 MGHDK, CDR2 SYGVNS. The length of the CDR3 is 12 residues. CDR3 DNA sequence: TGTGCCAGCAGTGAAGCTGGACTTGGCTACACCTTC. This translates into CASSEAGLGYTF.

V is TRBV27 and J is TRBJ2-7, with 13 positions matching TRBD2. V lost 6 bases to trimming and J lost 3 bases; unmatched junction nucleotides: 17. This CDR3 is 19 amino acids long. Germline V gives CDR1 MNHEY, CDR2 SMNVEV (reference sequence). The CDR3 bases are TGTGCCAGCAGCCCCGACCGATCAACTAGCGGGAGGGTTGTCTACGAGCAGTACTTC. This encodes CASSPDRSTSGRVVYEQYF.

V usage is TRBV5-6 and J usage is TRBJ1-4, with 10 nucleotides matching TRBD1. The CDR3 covers 16 residues. Germline CDR1 SGHDT, CDR2 YYEEEE. V was clipped by 1 base and J by 8 bases; unmatched bases: 8. CDR3 nucleotide sequence: TGTGCCAGCAGCTTGTTGACAGGGGGCGGCGAAGAAAAACTGTTTTTT. The encoded protein is CASSLLTGGGEEKLFF.

This clone was observed once. The gene calls are TRBV27 and TRBJ2-5; D may be TRBD1 (6 bases). The V end lost 4 bases, the J end lost 0 bases, and 9 bases lay between the germline ends. Germline V gives CDR1 MNHEY, CDR2 SMNVEV (reference sequence). This CDR3 is built from 14 residues. The CDR3 DNA follows: TGTGCCAGCAGTTACACAGGGTACCAAGAGACCCAGTACTTC. It codes for CASSYTGYQETQYF.

This rearrangement joins TRBV29-1 to TRBJ2-2; TRBD2 aligns across 12 bases. V lost 6 bases and J lost 7; bases outside the gene matches: 12. Germline loops: CDR1 SQVTM, CDR2 ANQGSEA. This CDR3 has 16 amino acids. The CDR3 region is CSVATSSGRAGGELFF. The DNA of the CDR3 is TGCAGCGTCGCAACCTCTAGCGGGAGGGCCGGCGGGGAGCTGTTTTTT.